This TCR beta chain was identified during a study of T-cell reconstitution after alpha-beta-depleted transplantation in children. Unique molecular identifiers were incorporated into the prepared TCRbeta library. From the PCR reads, TCRdb called clonotypes with MiXCR, one entry per CDR3 protein. The sample holds hundreds of thousands of distinct CDR3 sequences, about 11% seen once. The CDR3 has 15 amino acids. The ends lost 2 bases at V and 5 bases at J; junction bases unmatched: 8. Many counts were recorded for this clonotype. The chain has TRBV12-3 or TRBV12-4 and TRBJ2-5, with 7 bases matching TRBD1. The sequencing used PBMCs from the stem cell graft donor, collected from the stem cell graft. This TCR derives from a human donor who donated a stem cell graft to a child with acute lymphoblastic leukemia. The DNA of the CDR3 is TGTGCCAGCAGTTTAAAGAGGGGGCGCGGCGAGACCCAGTACTTC. Translating gives CASSLKRGRGETQYF.